The T cell receptor (beta chain) under discussion was sequenced for a study of blood T cell repertoires in COVID-19. Germline CDR1 is LGHNT and CDR2 is FRNRAP. With 5 bases clipped from V and 5 bases from J, the junction kept 8 bases outside the gene matches. The CDR3 covers 15 residues. Participants' reported clinical history set cohort assignment. Assay used: immunoSEQ multiplex PCR; TCRdb lists only in-frame clones, some missing. The data contain under 200,000 clones, 80% of them seen just once; the ten biggest clones take up 3% to 4%. The clonotype originates from a woman aged 55-70 years who had recovered from COVID-19. Material: PBMCs or T cells enriched from blood (not recorded which). This rearrangement joins TRBV12-5 to TRBJ2-5, with 10 positions matching TRBD2. Here the CDR3 DNA reads TGTGCTAGTGGTAGTGGAGCGGGGGGGCAGGAGACCCAGTACTTC. This codes for CASGSGAGGQETQYF.